The source of this T cell receptor beta chain is a study of OX40 agonist ivuxolimab in advanced cancers. Study-wide background: An agonistic anti-OX40 (CD134) antibody, ivuxolimab, was used to treat the patients.

A history of autoimmune disease or systemic immunosuppression excluded patients. A remark on this clone: What it recognizes is unknown. No DNA is shown, since the ends of the CDR3 on it are uncertain; the CDR3 is the one TCRdb lists.

Here immunoSEQ multiplex PCR was the method, and the copy in TCRdb shows in-frame clones only, minus some. The table shows fewer than 35,000 clones, with more than 80% occurring only once. CDR1 and CDR2 from the germline V gene are SNHLY and FYNNEI. Inclusive of both ends, the CDR3 amounts to 18 amino acids. Study-level results: Compared with CD4+, CD8+ T cells on average had more expanded clones.

This chain links TRBV2 with TRBJ1-4. Sequences were derived from CD4+ or CD8+ T cells sorted from blood, sampled in a trial of the OX40 agonist ivuxolimab. The clonotype was recovered from an adult with an advanced solid tumor such as melanoma, head and neck, liver or kidney cancer. The CDR3 sequence: CASSEEEEGDGTMKNCFF.